This T cell receptor (beta chain) was profiled in a study of T cell responses to AZD1222 COVID-19 vaccine. This table comes from immunoSEQ multiplex PCR, and its TCRdb copy is limited to in-frame clones, with some not included. The repertoire includes about 100,000 clones, more than 90% of them detected once, and 2.2% sits in the top ten. The germline gives CDR1 SGHTA, CDR2 FQGNSA. This CDR3 has 11 amino acids. V was clipped by 4 bases and J by 3 bases, with 3 bases between them. A word on this clone: The antigen remains unidentified.

Study-wide points: Among the donors, most were white British and more were female, and clonal diversity was possibly underestimated.

The rearrangement joins TRBV7-2 to TRBJ1-1, with no clear D. The sample here was peripheral blood, taken on day 0 of AZD1222 vaccination. The clonotype originates from an adult in good health. The CDR3 DNA reads as TGTGCCAGCAGCTCGTACACTGAAGCTTTCTTT. Translating gives CASSSYTEAFF.